Below, one TCR beta chain is given with its context. This CDR3 is 15 amino acids long. V lost 3 bases, J lost 3 bases, and 15 bases lay in between. CDR1 SQVTM and CDR2 ANQGSEA come from the germline V gene. This sample is drawn from a study of T cells after yellow fever vaccination. Overall study: Fractions containing few cells were prepared with SMART-Seq v4 Ultra Low Input.

Synthesis of TCR cDNA relied on 5'RACE template switching, which attached a universal primer site and UMIs. TCRdb redid the calling of the 5' RACE reads with MiXCR, one entry per CDR3 protein. This sample has about 210,000 distinct CDR3 sequences, with 6.7% found just once. This material consisted of CD4+ T cells sorted from PBMCs, taken on the day of the yellow fever booster vaccination. This sequence was found in a man aged 25-45 years who received the YFV17D yellow fever vaccine. The rearrangement uses TRBV29-1 and TRBJ2-1; D possibly corresponds to TRBD2 (6 bases). CDR3 loop: CSVDLRGRIYNEQFF. CDR3 bases: TGCAGCGTTGATCTGCGGGGCCGGATCTACAATGAGCAGTTCTTC.